This TCR beta chain was documented in a study of neurological immune-mediated disorders. As to time point: longitudinal time-point 1 (baseline). 2 million unsorted PBMCs were stored in RNAlater at -80 °C before RNA extraction. With 10-nucleotide random UMIs, 5'RACE was used to make the cDNA. TCRdb passed the 5' RACE reads through MiXCR, listing each CDR3 protein once. There are 67,000 or so distinct CDR3 sequences in the sample; approximately 13% occur only once, and approximately 4.6% lies in the top ten. Sequencing was performed on PBMCs. The clonotype was recovered from a female donor with HTLV-1-associated myelopathy (HAM/TSP).

The CDR3 spells CASSWRTGDGDTIYF. CDR3 DNA sequence: TGTGCCAGCAGCTGGCGGACAGGGGACGGTGACACCATATATTTT. The chain has TRBV7-2 and TRBJ1-3; 9 bases map to TRBD1. Germline V gene lookup returns CDR1 SGHTA and CDR2 FQGNSA. V dropped 4 bases and J dropped 8; count of bases not matched to a gene: 9. The CDR3 is made up of 15 amino acids.